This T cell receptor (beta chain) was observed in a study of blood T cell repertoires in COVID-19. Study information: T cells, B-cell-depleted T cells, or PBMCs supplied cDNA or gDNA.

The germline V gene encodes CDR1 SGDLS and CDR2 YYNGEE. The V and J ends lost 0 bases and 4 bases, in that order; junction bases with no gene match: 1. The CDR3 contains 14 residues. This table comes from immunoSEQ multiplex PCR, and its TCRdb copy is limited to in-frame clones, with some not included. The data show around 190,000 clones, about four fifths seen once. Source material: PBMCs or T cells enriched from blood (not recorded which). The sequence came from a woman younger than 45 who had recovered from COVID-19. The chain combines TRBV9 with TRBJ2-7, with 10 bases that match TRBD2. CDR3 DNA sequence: TGTGCCAGCAGCGTAGGACTAGCGGGTTACGAGCAGTACTTC. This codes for CASSVGLAGYEQYF.